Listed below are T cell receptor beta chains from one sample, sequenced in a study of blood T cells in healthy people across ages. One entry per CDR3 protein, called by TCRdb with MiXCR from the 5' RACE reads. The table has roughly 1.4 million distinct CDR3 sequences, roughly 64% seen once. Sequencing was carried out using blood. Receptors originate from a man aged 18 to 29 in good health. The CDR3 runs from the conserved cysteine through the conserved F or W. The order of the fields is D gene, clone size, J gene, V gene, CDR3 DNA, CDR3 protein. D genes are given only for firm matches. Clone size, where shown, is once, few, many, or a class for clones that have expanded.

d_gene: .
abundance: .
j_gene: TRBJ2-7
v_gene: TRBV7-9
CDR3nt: TGTGCCAGCAGCTTACTCACTTACAATGAGCAGTACTTC
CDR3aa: CASSLLTYNEQYF

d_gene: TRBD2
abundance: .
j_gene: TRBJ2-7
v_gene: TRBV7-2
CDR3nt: TGTGCCAGCAGCTCTCGGGGGGGGGTGGCCTACGAGCAGTACTTC
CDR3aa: CASSSRGGVAYEQYF

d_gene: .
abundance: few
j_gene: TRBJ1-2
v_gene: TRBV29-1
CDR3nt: TGCAGCGTTGATTTCGGGCCTGGCTACACCTTC
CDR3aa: CSVDFGPGYTF

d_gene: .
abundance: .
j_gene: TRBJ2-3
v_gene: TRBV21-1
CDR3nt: TGTGCCAGCAGCAAAGCGGGAGGGTCGACAGATACGCAGTATTTT
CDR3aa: CASSKAGGSTDTQYF

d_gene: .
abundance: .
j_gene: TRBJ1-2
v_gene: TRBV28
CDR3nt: TGTGCCAGCGGAAGGACAGCCACAAACTATGGCTACACCTTC
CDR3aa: CASGRTATNYGYTF

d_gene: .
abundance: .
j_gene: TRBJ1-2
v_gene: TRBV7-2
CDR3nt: TGTGCCAGCAGCTTAGCCGGTAGAACCTATGGCTACACCTTC
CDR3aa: CASSLAGRTYGYTF

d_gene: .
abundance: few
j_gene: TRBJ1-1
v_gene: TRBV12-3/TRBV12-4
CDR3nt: TGTGCCAGCAGTTTGGGGGCTGGTACTGAAGCTTTCTTT
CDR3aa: CASSLGAGTEAFF

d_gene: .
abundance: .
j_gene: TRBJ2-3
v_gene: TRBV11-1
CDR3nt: TGTGCCAGCCAAGGGTCGGGACTCTACACAGATACGCAGTATTTT
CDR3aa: CASQGSGLYTDTQYF

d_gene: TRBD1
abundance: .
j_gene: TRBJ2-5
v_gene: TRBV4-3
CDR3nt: TGCGCCAGCAGCCAGGGGACAGGGTGGTATGAGCAGTACTTC
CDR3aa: CASSQGTGWYEQYF

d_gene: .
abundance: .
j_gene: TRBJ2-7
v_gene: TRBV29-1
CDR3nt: TGCAGCGTTGAAGGTTCCCCCGGACGGGGAAAGATCTACGAGCAGTACTTC
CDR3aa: CSVEGSPGRGKIYEQYF

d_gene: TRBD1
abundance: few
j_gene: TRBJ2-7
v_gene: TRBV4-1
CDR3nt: TGCGCCAGCAGCCCGGACAGGGGCTCTCTCAGGGAGCAGTACTTC
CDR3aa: CASSPDRGSLREQYF

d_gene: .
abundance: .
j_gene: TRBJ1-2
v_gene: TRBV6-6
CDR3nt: TGTGCCAGCAGTCTCGGACGGACGGGTGGCTACACCTTC
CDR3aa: CASSLGRTGGYTF

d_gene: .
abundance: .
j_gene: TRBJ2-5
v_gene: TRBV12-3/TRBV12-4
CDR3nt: TGTGCCAGCAGTTTTACAGGTTTCCAAGAGACCCAGTACTTC
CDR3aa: CASSFTGFQETQYF

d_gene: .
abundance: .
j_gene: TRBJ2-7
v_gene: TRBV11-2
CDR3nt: TGTGCCAGCAGCTTACTGGGAACAGGTGGTGGCTACGAGCAGTACTTC
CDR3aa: CASSLLGTGGGYEQYF

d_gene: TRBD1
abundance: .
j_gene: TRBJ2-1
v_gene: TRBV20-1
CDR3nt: TGCAGTGCTAGCCGGGACAGGGGGCGTCGCAATGAGCAGTTCTTC
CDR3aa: CSASRDRGRRNEQFF

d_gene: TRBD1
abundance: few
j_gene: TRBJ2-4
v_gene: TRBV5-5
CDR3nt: TGTGCCAGCAGCTCGAGTTACAGGGGGAACATTCAGTACTTC
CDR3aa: CASSSSYRGNIQYF

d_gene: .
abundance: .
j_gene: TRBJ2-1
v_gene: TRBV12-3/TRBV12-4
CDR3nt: TGTGCCAGCAGTTTCGCTGAAAACAATGAGCAGTTCTTC
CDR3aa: CASSFAENNEQFF

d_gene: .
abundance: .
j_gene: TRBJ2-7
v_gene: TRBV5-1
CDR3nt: TGCGCCAGCAGCTTAGGACAGGAGGGATACGAGCAGTACTTC
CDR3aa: CASSLGQEGYEQYF

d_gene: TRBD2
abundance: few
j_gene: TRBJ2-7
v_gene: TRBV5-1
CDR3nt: TGCGCCAGCAGCCCGGGAGGTGGGACTAGAGGGTCTTACGAGCAGTACTTC
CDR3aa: CASSPGGGTRGSYEQYF

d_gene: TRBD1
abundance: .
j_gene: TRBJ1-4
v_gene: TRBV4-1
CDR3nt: TGCGCCAGCAGCTCCCGGGACAGGGGAAAGGAAAAACTGTTTTTT
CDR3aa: CASSSRDRGKEKLFF

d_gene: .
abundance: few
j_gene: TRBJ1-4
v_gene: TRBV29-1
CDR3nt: TGCAGCGTTGGGACAAATGAAAAACTGTTTTTT
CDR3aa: CSVGTNEKLFF

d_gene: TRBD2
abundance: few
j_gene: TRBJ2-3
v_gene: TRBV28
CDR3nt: TGTGCCAGCAGTTCCCGACTAGCCACTAGCACAGATACGCAGTATTTT
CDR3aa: CASSSRLATSTDTQYF

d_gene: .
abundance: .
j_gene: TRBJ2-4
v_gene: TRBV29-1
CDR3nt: TGCAGCGTTTTCAGGGGAGACATTCAGTACTTC
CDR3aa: CSVFRGDIQYF

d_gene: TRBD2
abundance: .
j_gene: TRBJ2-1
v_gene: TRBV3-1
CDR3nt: TGTGCCAGCAGCCAACTAGCGGCTGATAGGGCTGAGCAGTTCTTC
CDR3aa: CASSQLAADRAEQFF

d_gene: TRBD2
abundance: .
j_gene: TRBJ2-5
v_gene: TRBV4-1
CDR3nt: TGCGCCAGCAGCCAAGGCATAGCGGGAGGTACGGAGACCCAGTACTTC
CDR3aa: CASSQGIAGGTETQYF

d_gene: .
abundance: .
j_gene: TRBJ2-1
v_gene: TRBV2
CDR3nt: TGTGCCAGCATGTCAGGTAGCGGAGGTGGGAATGAGCAGTTCTTC
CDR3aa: CASMSGSGGGNEQFF

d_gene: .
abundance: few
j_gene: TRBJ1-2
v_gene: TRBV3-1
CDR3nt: TGTGCCAGCAGCCATTTCTCCGGGACGGGCGGTGGCTACACCTTC
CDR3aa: CASSHFSGTGGGYTF

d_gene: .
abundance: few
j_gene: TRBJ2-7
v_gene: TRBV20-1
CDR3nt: TGCAGTGCTAACGAACCCCCTGAGTACTTC
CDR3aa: CSANEPPEYF

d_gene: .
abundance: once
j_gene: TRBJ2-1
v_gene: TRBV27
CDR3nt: TGTGCCAGCAGTTTCTGGGGGGCGGAAAATGAGCAGTTCTTC
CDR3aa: CASSFWGAENEQFF

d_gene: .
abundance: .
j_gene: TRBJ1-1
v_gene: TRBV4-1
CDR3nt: TGCGCCAGCAGCCATCCAGGGAGCACTGAAGCTTTCTTT
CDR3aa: CASSHPGSTEAFF

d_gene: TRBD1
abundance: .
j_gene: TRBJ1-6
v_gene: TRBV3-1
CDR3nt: TGTGCCAGCAGCCACCGGACAGGGGGAAATTCACCCCTCCACTTT
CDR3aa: CASSHRTGGNSPLHF

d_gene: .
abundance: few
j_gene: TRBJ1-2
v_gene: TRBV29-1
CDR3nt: TGCAGCGCCGCAGCCTATGGTGGCTACACCTTC
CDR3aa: CSAAAYGGYTF

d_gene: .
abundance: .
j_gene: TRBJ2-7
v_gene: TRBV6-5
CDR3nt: TGTGCCAGCAGTTACCGGCGAGACCTACGCTACGAGCAGTACTTC
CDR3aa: CASSYRRDLRYEQYF

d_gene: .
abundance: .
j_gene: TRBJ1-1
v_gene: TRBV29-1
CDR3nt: TGCAGCGGGCGGGGTGGGCGTGAAGCTTTCTTT
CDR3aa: CSGRGGREAFF

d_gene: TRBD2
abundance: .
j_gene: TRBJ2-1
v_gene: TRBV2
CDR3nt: TGTGCCAGCAGTGTAGGTGAGGGACTAGCGGGAGCTTACAATGAGCAGTTCTTC
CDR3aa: CASSVGEGLAGAYNEQFF

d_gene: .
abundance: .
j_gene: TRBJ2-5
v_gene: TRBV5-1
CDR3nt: TGCGCCAGCAGCTTGGAGGCCGATATCAGAGAGACCCAGTACTTC
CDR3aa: CASSLEADIRETQYF

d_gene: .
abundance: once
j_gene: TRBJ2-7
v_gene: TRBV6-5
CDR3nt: TGTGCCAGCAGTCCCGGACAGCTTATTGAGCAGTACTTC
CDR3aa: CASSPGQLIEQYF

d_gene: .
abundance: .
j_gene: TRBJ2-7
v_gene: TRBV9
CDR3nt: TGTGCCAGCAGCGTAGAGTGGGCACAATTCCCCTACGAGCAGTACTTC
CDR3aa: CASSVEWAQFPYEQYF

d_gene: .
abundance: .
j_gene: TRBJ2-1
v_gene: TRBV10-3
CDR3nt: TGTGCCATCAGTGAAGACAGTTACAATGAGCAGTTCTTC
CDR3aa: CAISEDSYNEQFF

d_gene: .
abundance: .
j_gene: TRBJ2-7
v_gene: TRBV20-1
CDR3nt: TGCAGTGCCCAATTCAGAGGTTCAGGGAACTACGAGCAGTACTTC
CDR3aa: CSAQFRGSGNYEQYF

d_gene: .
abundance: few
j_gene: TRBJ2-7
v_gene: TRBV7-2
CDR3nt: TGTGCCAGCAGCGCGACGGGGCGCAGGGACGAGCAGTACTTC
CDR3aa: CASSATGRRDEQYF

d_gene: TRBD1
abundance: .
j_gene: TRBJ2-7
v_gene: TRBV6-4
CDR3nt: TGTGCCAGCAGAGGACAGGGTCTATGCGAGCAGTACTTC
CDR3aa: CASRGQGLCEQYF

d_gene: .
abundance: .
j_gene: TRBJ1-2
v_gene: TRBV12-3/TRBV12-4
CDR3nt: TGTGCCAGCAGTTTTGTCTGGAAACCTGGCTACACCTTC
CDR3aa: CASSFVWKPGYTF

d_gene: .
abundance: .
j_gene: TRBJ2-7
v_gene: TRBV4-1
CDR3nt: TGCGCCAGCAGCCAGCTGGGAGGGGGGAGATACGAGCAGTACTTC
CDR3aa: CASSQLGGGRYEQYF

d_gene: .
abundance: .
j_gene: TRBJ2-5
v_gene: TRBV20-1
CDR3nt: TGCAGTGCTAGAAGGGGGAAAGAGACCCAGTACTTC
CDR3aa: CSARRGKETQYF

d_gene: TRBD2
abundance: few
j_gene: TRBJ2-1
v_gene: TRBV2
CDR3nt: TGTGCCAGCAGTGAAGTTTACACTAGCGGGGACAACAATGAGCAGTTCTTC
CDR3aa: CASSEVYTSGDNNEQFF

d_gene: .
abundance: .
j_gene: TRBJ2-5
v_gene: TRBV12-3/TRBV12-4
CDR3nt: TGTGCCAGCAGTTTGACTAGTACCTGGGAGACCCAGTACTTC
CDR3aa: CASSLTSTWETQYF

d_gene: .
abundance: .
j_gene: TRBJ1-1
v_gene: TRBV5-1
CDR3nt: TGCGCCAGCAGCTTTGATGTCGCGGAAGCTTTCTTT
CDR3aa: CASSFDVAEAFF

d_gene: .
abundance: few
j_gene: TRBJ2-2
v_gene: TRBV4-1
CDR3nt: TGCGCCAGCAGCCAAGGTTCCGGGGCCGGGGAGCTGTTTTTT
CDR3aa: CASSQGSGAGELFF

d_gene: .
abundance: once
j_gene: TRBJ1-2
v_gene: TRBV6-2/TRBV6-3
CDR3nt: TGTGCCAGCAGTTACTCGATCGCCAGGGGTTTGAGGAACTATGGCTACACCTTC
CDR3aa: CASSYSIARGLRNYGYTF

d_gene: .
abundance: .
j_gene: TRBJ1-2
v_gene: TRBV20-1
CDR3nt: TGCAGTGCTAGAACGGATAAAACCAACTATGGCTACACCTTC
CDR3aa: CSARTDKTNYGYTF

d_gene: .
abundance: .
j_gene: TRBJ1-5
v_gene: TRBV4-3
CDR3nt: TGCGCCAGCAGCCAAGATGGGGTAGCGGCGGATCAGCCCCAGCATTTT
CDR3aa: CASSQDGVAADQPQHF

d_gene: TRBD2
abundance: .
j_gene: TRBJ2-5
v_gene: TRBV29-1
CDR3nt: TGCAGCGTCGTAGCGGGCGCCTCGCTAGAGACCCAGTACTTC
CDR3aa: CSVVAGASLETQYF

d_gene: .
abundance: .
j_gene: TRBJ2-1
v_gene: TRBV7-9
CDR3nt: TGTGCCAGCAGCTTAGACCGGGGGGCAGGAACTGAGCAGTTCTTC
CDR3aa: CASSLDRGAGTEQFF

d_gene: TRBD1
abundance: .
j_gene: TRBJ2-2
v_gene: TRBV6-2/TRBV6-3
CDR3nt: TGTGCCAGCAGCAAAGGACAGGTTCCCGGGGAGCTGTTTTTT
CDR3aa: CASSKGQVPGELFF

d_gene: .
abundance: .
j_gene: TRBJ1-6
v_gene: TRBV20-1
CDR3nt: TGCAGTGCTGCAGTCACGCTAGCTGATTCACCCCTCCACTTT
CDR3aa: CSAAVTLADSPLHF

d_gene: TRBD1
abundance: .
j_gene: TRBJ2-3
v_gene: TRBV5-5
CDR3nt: TGTGCCAGCACCTCTCGTGGGGACAGAAGCACGGATACGCAGTATTTT
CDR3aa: CASTSRGDRSTDTQYF

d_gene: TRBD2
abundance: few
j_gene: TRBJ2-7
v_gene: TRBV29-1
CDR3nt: TGCAGCGTCAGTCGGGGGGTTGAGCAGTACTTC
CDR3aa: CSVSRGVEQYF

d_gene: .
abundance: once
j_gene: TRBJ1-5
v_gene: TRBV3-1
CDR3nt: TGTGCCAGCAGCCAAGCGTTGAGGAATCAGCCCCAGCATTTT
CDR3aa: CASSQALRNQPQHF